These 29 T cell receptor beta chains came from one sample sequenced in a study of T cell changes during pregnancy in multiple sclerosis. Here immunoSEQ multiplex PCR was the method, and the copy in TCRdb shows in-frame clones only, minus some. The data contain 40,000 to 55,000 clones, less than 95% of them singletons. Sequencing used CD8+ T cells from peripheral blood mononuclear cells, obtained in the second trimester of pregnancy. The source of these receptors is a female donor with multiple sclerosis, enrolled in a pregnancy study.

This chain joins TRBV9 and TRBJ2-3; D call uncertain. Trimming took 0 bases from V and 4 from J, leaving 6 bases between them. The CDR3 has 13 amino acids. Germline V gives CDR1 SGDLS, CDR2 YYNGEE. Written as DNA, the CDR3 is TGTGCCAGCAGCGTAGTTAGTTCAGATACGCAGTATTTT. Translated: CASSVVSSDTQYF.

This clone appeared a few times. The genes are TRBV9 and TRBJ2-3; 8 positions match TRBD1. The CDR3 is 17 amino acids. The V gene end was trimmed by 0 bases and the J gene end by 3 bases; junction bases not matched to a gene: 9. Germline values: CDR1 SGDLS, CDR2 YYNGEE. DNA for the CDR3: TGTGCCAGCAGCGTAGGACAGGGGATGGATTTAACAGATACGCAGTATTTT. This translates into CASSVGQGMDLTDTQYF. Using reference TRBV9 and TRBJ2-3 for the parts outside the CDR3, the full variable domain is DSGVTQTPKHLITATGQRVTLRCSPRSGDLSVYWYQQSLDQGLQFLIQYYNGEERAKGNILERFSAQQFPDLHSELNLSSLELGDSALYFCASSVGQGMDLTDTQYFGPGTRLTVL.

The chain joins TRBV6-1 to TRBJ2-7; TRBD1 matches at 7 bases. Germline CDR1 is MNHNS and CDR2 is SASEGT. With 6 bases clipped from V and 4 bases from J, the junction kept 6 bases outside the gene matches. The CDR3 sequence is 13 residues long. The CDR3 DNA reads TGTGCCAGCAGAGGGACAGACTTTTACGAGCAGTACTTC. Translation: CASRGTDFYEQYF.

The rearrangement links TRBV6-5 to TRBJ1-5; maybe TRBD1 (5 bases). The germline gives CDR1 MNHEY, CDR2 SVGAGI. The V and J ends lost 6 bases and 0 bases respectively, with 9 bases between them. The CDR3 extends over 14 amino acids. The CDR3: CASRPGDSNQPQHF. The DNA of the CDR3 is TGTGCCAGCAGACCGGGGGATAGCAATCAGCCCCAGCATTTT.

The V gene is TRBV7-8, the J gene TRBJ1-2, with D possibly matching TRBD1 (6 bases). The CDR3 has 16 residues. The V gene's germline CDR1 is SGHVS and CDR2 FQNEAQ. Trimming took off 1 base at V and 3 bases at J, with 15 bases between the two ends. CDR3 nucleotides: TGTGCCAGCAGCTTAGATCCGGCGGGGGCGTACTATGGCTACACCTTC. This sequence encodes CASSLDPAGAYYGYTF.

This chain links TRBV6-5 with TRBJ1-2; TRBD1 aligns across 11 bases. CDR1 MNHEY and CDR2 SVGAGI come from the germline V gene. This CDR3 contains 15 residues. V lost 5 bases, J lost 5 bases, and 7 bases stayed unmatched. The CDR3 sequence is CASSDWTGGIYGYTF. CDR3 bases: TGTGCCAGCAGTGACTGGACAGGGGGCATATATGGCTACACCTTC.

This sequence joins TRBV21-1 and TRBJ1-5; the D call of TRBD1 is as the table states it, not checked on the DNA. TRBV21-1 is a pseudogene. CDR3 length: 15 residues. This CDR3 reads CASSKPTVYDQPQHF. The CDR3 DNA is TGTGCCAGCAGCAAGCCGACAGTCTATGATCAGCCCCAGCATTTT.

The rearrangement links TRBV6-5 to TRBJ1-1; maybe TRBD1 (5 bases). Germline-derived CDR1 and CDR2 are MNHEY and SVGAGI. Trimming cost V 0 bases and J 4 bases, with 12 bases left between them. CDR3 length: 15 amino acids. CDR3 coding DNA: TGTGCCAGCAGTTACTCGCGGGGGATATCCACTGAAGCTTTCTTT. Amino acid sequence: CASSYSRGISTEAFF.

As DNA, the CDR3 is TGTGCCAGCAGCTTCGGGACAGGGGGCACTGAAGCTTTCTTT. Protein: CASSFGTGGTEAFF. The rearrangement uses TRBV13 and TRBJ1-1, with 11 bases matching TRBD1. In germline, CDR1 is PRHDT, CDR2 FYEKMQ (reference sequence). The V segment lost 3 bases and the J segment 4 bases; nucleotides outside the gene matches: 1. The CDR3 is 14 residues long.

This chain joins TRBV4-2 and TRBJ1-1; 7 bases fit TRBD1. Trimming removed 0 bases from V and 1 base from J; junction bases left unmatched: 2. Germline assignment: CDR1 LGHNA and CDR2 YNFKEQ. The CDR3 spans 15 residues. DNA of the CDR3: TGTGCCAGCAGCCAAGACACAGGGGCGAACACTGAAGCTTTCTTT. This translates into CASSQDTGANTEAFF.

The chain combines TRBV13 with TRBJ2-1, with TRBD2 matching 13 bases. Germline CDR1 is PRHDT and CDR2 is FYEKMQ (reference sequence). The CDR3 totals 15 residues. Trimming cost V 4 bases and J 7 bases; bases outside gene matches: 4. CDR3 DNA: TGTGCCAGCAGCTCCCCGGGACTAGCGGGGAATGAGCAGTTCTTC. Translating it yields CASSSPGLAGNEQFF. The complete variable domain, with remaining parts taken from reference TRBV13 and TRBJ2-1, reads AAGVIQSPRHLIKEKRETATLKCYPIPRHDTVYWYQQGPGQDPQFLISFYEKMQSDKGSIPDRFSAQQFSDYHSELNMSSLELGDSALYFCASSSPGLAGNEQFFGPGTRLTVL.

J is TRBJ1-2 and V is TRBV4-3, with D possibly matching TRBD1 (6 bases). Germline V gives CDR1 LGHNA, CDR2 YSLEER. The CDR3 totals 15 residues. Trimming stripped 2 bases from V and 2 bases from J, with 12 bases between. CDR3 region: CASSQSLTGNYGYTF. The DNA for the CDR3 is TGCGCCAGCAGCCAATCCCTAACAGGGAACTATGGCTACACCTTC.

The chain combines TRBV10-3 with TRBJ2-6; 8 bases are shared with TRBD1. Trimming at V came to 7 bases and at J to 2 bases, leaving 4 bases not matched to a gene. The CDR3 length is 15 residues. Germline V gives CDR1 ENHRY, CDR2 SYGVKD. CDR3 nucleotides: TGTGCCATCAAGATGGACAGGGCTGGGGCCAACGTCCTGACTTTC. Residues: CAIKMDRAGANVLTF.

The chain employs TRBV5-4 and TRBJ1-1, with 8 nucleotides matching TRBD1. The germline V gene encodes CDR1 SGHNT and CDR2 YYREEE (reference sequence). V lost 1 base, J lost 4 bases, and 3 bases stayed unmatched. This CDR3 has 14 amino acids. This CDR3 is CASSLTGGGTEAFF. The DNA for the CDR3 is TGTGCCAGCAGCTTGACAGGGGGGGGCACTGAAGCTTTCTTT.

CDR3 protein: CASSVAPRIREANYGYTF. For the CDR3, the DNA is TGTGCCAGCAGCGTAGCCCCTCGGATCCGGGAGGCTAACTATGGCTACACCTTC. The V and J genes are TRBV9 and TRBJ1-2; D is ambiguous. Germline V gives CDR1 SGDLS, CDR2 YYNGEE. The CDR3 loop spans 18 amino acids. V dropped 0 bases and J dropped 0 bases, with 18 bases sitting between them.

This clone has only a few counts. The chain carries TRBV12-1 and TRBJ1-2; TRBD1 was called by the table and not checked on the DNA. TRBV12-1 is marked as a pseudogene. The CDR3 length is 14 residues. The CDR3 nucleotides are TGTGCCAGCAGCAGGCGACAGGGGGGCTATGGCTACACCTTC. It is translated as CASSRRQGGYGYTF.

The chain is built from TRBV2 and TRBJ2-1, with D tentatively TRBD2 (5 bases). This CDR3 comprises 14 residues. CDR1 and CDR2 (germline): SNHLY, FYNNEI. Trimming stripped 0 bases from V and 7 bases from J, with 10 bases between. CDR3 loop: CASSEATSANEQFF. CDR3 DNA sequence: TGTGCCAGCAGTGAAGCTACTAGTGCGAATGAGCAGTTCTTC.

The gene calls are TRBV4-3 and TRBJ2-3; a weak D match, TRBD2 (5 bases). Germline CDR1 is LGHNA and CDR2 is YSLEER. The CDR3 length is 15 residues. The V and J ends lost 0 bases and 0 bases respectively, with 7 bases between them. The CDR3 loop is CASSQDGVSTDTQYF. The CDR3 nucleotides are TGCGCCAGCAGCCAAGACGGGGTGAGCACAGATACGCAGTATTTT.

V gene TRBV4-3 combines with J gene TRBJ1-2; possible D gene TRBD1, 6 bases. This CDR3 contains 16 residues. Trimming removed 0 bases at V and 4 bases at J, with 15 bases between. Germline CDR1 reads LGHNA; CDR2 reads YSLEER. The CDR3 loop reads CASSQDPRTEVYGYTF. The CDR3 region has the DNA TGCGCCAGCAGCCAAGACCCCCGGACAGAGGTCTATGGCTACACCTTC.

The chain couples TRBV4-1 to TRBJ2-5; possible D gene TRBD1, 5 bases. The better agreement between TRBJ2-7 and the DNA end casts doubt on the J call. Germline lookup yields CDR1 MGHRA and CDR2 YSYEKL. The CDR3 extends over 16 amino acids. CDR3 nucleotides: TGCGCCAGCAGCCAAGATTTCCCAGGGATAACCTACGAGCAGTACTTC. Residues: CASSQDFPGITYEQYF.

CDR3 residues: CASSEAGAGGPSDTQYF. CDR3 sequence (DNA): TGTGCCAGCAGTGAAGCAGGAGCGGGGGGGCCATCAGATACGCAGTATTTT. J is TRBJ2-3 and V is TRBV6-1; 10 bases line up with TRBD2. J gave up 4 bases and V 0 bases, and 7 bases lay outside the gene matches. CDR3 length: 17 residues. CDR1 is MNHNS and CDR2 is SASEGT in the germline V gene.

DNA for the CDR3: TGCGCCAGCAGCCAAGATCGGGGGACTAGCGGGGGGGTGTTTGAGCAGTTCTTC. Its translation is CASSQDRGTSGGVFEQFF. The chain links TRBV4-3 to TRBJ2-1; TRBD2 matches at 16 bases. Germline V gene lookup returns CDR1 LGHNA and CDR2 YSLEER. V dropped 0 bases and J dropped 9; count of bases not matched to a gene: 8. CDR3 length equals 18 residues.

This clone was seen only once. The CDR3 DNA reads TGTGCCTGGAGCGCAGGGACAGGGAGCACAGATACGCAGTATTTT. This sequence encodes CAWSAGTGSTDTQYF. V usage is TRBV30 and J usage is TRBJ2-3, with 9 positions matching TRBD1. CDR3 length: 15 residues. Germline values: CDR1 GTSNPN, CDR2 SVGIG (reference sequence). V trimming: 3 bases; J trimming: 0 bases; junction bases outside the gene matches: 4.

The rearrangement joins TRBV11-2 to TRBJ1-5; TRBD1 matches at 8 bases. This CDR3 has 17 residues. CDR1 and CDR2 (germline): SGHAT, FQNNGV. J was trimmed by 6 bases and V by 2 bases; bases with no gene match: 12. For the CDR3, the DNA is TGTGCCAGCAGCTTAAAAAGTGGGGGGACAGGTCGTCAGCCCCAGCATTTT. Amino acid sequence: CASSLKSGGTGRQPQHF.

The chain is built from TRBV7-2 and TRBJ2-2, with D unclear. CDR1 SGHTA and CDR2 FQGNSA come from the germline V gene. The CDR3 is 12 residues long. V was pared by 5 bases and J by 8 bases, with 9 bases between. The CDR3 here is CASSPWAGELFF. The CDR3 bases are TGTGCCAGCAGCCCGTGGGCTGGGGAGCTGTTTTTT.

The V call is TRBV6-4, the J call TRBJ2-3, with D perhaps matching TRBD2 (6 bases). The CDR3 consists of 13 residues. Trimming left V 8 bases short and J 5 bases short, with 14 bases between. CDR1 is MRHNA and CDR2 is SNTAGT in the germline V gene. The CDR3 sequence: CASGRTGEDTQYF. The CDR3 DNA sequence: TGTGCCAGCGGCAGGACGGGGGAAGATACGCAGTATTTT.

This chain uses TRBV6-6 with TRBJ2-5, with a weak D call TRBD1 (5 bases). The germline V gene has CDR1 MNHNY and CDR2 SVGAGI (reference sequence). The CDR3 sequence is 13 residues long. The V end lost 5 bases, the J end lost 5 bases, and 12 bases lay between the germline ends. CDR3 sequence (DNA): TGTGCCAGCAGTGTCCCAGGGATTGAGACCCAGTACTTC. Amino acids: CASSVPGIETQYF.

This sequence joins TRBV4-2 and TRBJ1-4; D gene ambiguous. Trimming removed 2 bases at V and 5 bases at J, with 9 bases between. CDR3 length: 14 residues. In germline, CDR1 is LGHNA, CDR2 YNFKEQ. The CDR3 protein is CASSQSGYNEKLFF. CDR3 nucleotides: TGTGCCAGCAGCCAATCAGGTTACAATGAAAAACTGTTTTTT.

The CDR3 sequence: CASSGEQEPYGYTF. The CDR3 nucleotides are TGTGCCAGCAGCGGGGAACAGGAGCCTTATGGCTACACCTTC. This chain joins TRBV5-6 and TRBJ1-2; weak D call: TRBD1 (5 bases). This CDR3 has 14 amino acids. The germline gives CDR1 SGHDT, CDR2 YYEEEE. The V gene lost 4 bases and the J gene lost 5 bases, with 15 bases spanning the gap.